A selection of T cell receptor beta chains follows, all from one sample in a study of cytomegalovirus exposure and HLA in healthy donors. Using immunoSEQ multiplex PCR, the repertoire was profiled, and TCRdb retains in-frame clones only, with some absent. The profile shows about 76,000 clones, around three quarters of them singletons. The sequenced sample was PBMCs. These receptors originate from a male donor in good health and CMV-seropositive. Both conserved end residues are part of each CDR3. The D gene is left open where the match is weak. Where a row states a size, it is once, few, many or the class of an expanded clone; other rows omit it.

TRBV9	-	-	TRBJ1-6	TGTGCCAGCTCCCAACAGGATAGCCCCTATAATTCACCCCTCCACTTT	CASSQQDSPYNSPLHF
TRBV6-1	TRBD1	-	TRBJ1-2	TGCGCCAGCAGTGAAGCGGGACAGGGGGGCGCCGCGTATGGCTACACCTTC	CASSEAGQGGAAYGYTF
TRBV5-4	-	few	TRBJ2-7	TGTGCCAGCAGCTTGGCCCGAGACTCCTACGAGCAGTACTTC	CASSLARDSYEQYF
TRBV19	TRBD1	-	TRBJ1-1	TGTGCCAGTAGTCCGGACAGGCGATTGAACACTGAAGCTTTCTTT	CASSPDRRLNTEAFF
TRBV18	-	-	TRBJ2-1	TGTGCCAGCTCACTAGGAACAGGGACCACCTACAATGAGCAGTTCTTC	CASSLGTGTTYNEQFF
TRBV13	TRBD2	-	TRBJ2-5	TGTGCCAGCAGCTTATCAGCGGGGGGGCGAGTTGGAGAGACCCAGTACTTC	CASSLSAGGRVGETQYF
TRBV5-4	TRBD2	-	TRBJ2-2	TGTGCCAGCAGCTTGGCAAGCCTAGCGGGAGATCCCGGCGGGGAGCTGTTTTTT	CASSLASLAGDPGGELFF
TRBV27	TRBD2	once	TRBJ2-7	TGTGCCAGCAGTTCCCGACTAGCGGGGACCTACGAGCAGTACTTC	CASSSRLAGTYEQYF
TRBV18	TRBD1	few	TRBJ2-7	TGTGCCAGCTCACTACAGGGGGGCGACGAGCAGTACTTC	CASSLQGGDEQYF
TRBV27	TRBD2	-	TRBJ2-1	TGTGCCAGCAGTTTAGGGTTCGGACTAGCGGACAATGAGCAGTTCTTC	CASSLGFGLADNEQFF
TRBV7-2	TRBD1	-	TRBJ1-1	TGTGCCAGCACAAGGGACAGGGTCACTGAAGCTTTCTTT	CASTRDRVTEAFF
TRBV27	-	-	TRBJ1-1	TGTGCCAGCCACATGAACACTGAAGCTTTCTTT	CASHMNTEAFF
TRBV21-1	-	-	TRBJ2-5	TGTGCCAGCAGCCACTCTAGCGGGGGGGCTTCGGAGACCCAGTACTTC	CASSHSSGGASETQYF
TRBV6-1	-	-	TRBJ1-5	TGTGCCAGCAGCGCCCAGGCGATTAGCAATCAGCCCCAGCATTTT	CASSAQAISNQPQHF
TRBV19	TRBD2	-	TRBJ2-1	TGTGCCACCCGAGGACAGCGGGAGGCGGCGCGGATTGAGCAGTTCTTC	CATRGQREAARIEQFF
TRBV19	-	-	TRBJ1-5	TGTGCCAGTAGATCTAATGTGGTAAATCAGCCCCAGCATTTT	CASRSNVVNQPQHF
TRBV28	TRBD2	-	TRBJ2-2	TGTGCCAGCAGACCAAGCGGGGGGGCGGCCGGGGAGCTGTTTTTT	CASRPSGGAAGELFF
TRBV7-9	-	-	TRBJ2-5	TGTGCCAGCATCCCCCGTGGGGGGAGGACGGAGACCCAGTACTTC	CASIPRGGRTETQYF
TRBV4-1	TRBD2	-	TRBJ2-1	TGCGCCAGCAGCCAAGATCCCACTAGCGGGAGCTATCAGTTCTTC	CASSQDPTSGSYQFF
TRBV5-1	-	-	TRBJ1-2	TGCGCCAGCAGCTTGGGACAGAATAACTATGGCTACACCTTC	CASSLGQNNYGYTF
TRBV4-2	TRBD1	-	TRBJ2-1	TGTGCCAGCAGCCAGGCGGCCGGGACAGGGGCCAATGAGCAGTTCTTC	CASSQAAGTGANEQFF
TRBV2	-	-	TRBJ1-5	TGTGCCAGCAGCCAGGGTGATGGCAATCAGCCCCAGCATTTT	CASSQGDGNQPQHF
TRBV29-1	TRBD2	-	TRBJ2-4	TGCAGCGTTGGGACTAGCGGGATAGGCAAAAACATTCAGTACTTC	CSVGTSGIGKNIQYF
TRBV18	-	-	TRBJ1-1	TGTGCCAGCTCACCGGTACAAAACACTGAAGCTTTCTTT	CASSPVQNTEAFF
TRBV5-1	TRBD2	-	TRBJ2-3	TGCGCCAGCAGTTATATGGCGGGGGTCACAGATACGCAGTATTTT	CASSYMAGVTDTQYF
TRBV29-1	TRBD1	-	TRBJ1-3	TGCAGCGCTATGGGACAGGGCTCTGGAAACACCATATATTTT	CSAMGQGSGNTIYF
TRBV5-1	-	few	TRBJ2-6	TGCGCCAGCAGCTTGCGAGAGATCTCTGGGGCCAACGTCCTGACTTTC	CASSLREISGANVLTF
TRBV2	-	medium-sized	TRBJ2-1	TGTGCCAGCATCCGGGAGAGGTACAATGAGCAGTTCTTC	CASIRERYNEQFF
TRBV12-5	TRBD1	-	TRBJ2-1	TGTGCTAGTGGTTTGGTACTAGGACAGGGGGCCGACAATGAGCAGTTCTTC	CASGLVLGQGADNEQFF
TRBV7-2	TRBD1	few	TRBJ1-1	TGTGCCAGCAGCACCTTGACAGGGTCCTACACTGAAGCTTTCTTT	CASSTLTGSYTEAFF
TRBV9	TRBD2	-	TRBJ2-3	TGTGCCAGCAGCGTTACTAGCGGGGGGGCCTCTAGCACAGATACGCAGTATTTT	CASSVTSGGASSTDTQYF
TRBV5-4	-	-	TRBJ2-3	TGTGCCAGCAGCTTCGACAAGTCCCCCACAGATACGCAGTATTTT	CASSFDKSPTDTQYF
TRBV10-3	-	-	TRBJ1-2	TGTGCCATCACTAAGGACCAAGGGAGGGGCGGTGGCTACACCTTC	CAITKDQGRGGGYTF
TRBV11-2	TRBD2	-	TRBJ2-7	TGTGCCAGCAGCCCCCAAGCGGGAGGGCTCTACGAGCAGTACTTC	CASSPQAGGLYEQYF
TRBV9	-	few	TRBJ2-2	TGTGCCAGCAGCGCGAGACCGAGGGCCAACGGGAACACCGGGGAGCTGTTTTTT	CASSARPRANGNTGELFF
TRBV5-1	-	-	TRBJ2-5	TGCGCCAGCAGCCCGGCGCGGGGCGGGGAGACCCAGTACTTC	CASSPARGGETQYF
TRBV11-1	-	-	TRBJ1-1	TGTGCCAGCAGCCCCAGCTTACAGGGCACTGAAGCTTTCTTT	CASSPSLQGTEAFF
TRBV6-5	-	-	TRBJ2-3	TGTGCCAGCAGTTACTCCCCGGACAGCCTCACAGATACGCAGTATTTT	CASSYSPDSLTDTQYF
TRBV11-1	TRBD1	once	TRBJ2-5	TGTGCCAGCAGCTTAGGGTCAGGGGGCGTAGGGAAGACCCAGTACTTC	CASSLGSGGVGKTQYF
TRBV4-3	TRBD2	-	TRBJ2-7	TGCGCCAGCAGCCAAGGAGCAGCGGGGCAATCCTACGAGCAGTACTTC	CASSQGAAGQSYEQYF
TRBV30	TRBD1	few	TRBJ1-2	TGTGCCTGGAGCGCGACAGGGGGCTACACCTTC	CAWSATGGYTF
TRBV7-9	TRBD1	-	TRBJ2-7	TGTGCCAGCAGCTCGGGACAGGGGAGTCTCTACGAGCAGTACTTC	CASSSGQGSLYEQYF
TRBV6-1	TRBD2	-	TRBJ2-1	TGTGCCAGCAGTGACTCAGTAGCGGGGGGCAATGAGCAGTTCTTC	CASSDSVAGGNEQFF
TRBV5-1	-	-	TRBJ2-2	TGCGCCAGCAGCTTGACTGGGAAGAGGGCCGGGGAGCTGTTTTTT	CASSLTGKRAGELFF
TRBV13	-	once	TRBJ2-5	TGTGCCAGCAGCCCACCCCGGCTAGCAGAAAAGTACTTC	CASSPPRLAEKYF
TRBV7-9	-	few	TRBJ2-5	TGTGCCAGCAGCCCCCGTGGGGGGAGAGAGACCCAGTACTTC	CASSPRGGRETQYF
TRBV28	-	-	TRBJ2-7	TGTGCCAGCAGTTTACTTGTACGGGTTGTCTCCTACGAGCAGTACTTC	CASSLLVRVVSYEQYF
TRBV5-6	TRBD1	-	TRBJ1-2	TGTGCCAGCAGCAAATCGGACAGGGTTGGCTACACCTTC	CASSKSDRVGYTF
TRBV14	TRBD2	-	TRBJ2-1	TGTGCCAGCAGCCAATACCAGGGACTAGCGGGATCACTGGACAATGAGCAGTTCTTC	CASSQYQGLAGSLDNEQFF
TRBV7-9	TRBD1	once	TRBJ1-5	TGTGCCAGCAGCTTAGTAAGGGCAGGGGGCATGGCGCAGCCCCAGCATTTT	CASSLVRAGGMAQPQHF
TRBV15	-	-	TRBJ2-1	TGTGCCACCAGCAGAGGGGCGGCCGGGGACAATGAGCAGTTCTTC	CATSRGAAGDNEQFF
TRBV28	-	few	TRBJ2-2	TGTGCCAGCATTAACGGAGGGAGGCACTCCGGGGAGCTGTTTTTT	CASINGGRHSGELFF
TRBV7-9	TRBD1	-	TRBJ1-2	TGTGCCAGCAGCTCCTGGACAGGCCGCGGCTACACCTTC	CASSSWTGRGYTF
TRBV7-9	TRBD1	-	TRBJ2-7	TGTGCCAGCAGCGAACGGGACAGCCCCTATAGTGAGCAGTACTTC	CASSERDSPYSEQYF
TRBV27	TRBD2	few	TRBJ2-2	TGTGCCAGCTCCGAAGCGGGGTTCACCGGGGAGCTGTTTTTT	CASSEAGFTGELFF
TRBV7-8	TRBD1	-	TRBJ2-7	TGTGCCAGCAGCTTATTTCGGGACAGGGGCTACGAGCAGTACTTC	CASSLFRDRGYEQYF
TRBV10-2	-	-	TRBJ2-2	TGCGCCAGCGCCGCCTCGGCCATATACGGGACCGGGGAGCTGTTTTTT	CASAASAIYGTGELFF
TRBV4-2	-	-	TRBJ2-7	TGTGCCAGCAGCCAAGATACAGGGAGAGTGCGGGAGCAGTACTTC	CASSQDTGRVREQYF
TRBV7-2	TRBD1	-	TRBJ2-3	TGTGCCAGCAGCCCCGGACAGGTTAGCACAGATACGCAGTATTTT	CASSPGQVSTDTQYF
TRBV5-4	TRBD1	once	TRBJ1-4	TGTGCCAGCAGCCCCCGCCGGACAGGGCGAGGTAATGAAAAACTGTTTTTT	CASSPRRTGRGNEKLFF